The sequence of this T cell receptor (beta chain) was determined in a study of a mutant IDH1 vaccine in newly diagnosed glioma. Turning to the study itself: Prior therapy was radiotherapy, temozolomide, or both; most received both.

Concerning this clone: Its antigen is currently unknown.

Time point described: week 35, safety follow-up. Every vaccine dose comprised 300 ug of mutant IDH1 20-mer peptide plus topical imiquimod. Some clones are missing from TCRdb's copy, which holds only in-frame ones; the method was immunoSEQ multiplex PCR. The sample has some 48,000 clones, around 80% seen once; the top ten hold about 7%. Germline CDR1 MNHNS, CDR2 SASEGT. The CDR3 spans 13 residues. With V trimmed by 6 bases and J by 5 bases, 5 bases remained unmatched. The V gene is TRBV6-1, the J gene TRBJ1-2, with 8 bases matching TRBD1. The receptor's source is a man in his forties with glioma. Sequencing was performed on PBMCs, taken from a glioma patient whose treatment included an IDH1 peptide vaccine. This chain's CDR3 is CASRQDRAYGYTF. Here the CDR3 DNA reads TGTGCCAGCAGGCAGGACAGGGCGTATGGCTACACCTTC.